The source of this T cell receptor beta chain is a study of blood T cells in healthy people across ages. The germline V gene encodes CDR1 SGHTA and CDR2 FQGTGA. This CDR3 has 13 amino acids. Through a sample-barcoded 5' primer and a J-beta primer mix, a second PCR was run for roughly 6 to 12 cycles. Each CDR3 protein gets one entry after TCRdb re-called the 5' RACE reads with MiXCR. The data show more than 500,000 distinct CDR3 sequences, with 25% to 30% seen just once and around a sixth held by the top ten. There are a few counts of this clonotype. Its specificity is not known. The junction departs from the called germline gene at one end, perhaps through a read error. General observations from the study: The percentage of naive T cells correlated strongly with TCR beta diversity. A roughly linear age-dependent decrease characterized TCR beta diversity per million T cells.

A minimum of 7 million PBMCs was isolated per sample. Sequencing was carried out using blood. The source of this sequence is a woman in her 70s in good health. This chain joins TRBV7-3 and TRBJ2-5, with TRBD2 matching over 9 bases. DNA for the CDR3: TGTGCCAGCAGCGTAATAGCGGGAGAGACCCAGCACTTC. This translates into CASSVIAGETQHF.